This T cell receptor beta chain was sequenced in a study of Graves' ophthalmopathy and Graves' hyperthyroidism (dated by TCRdb to about 2018). Looking at the study overall: Stable hyperthyroidism was defined as no progression to ophthalmopathy within 18 months of follow-up. The study used signatures of the TCR beta repertoire to tell Graves' ophthalmopathy apart from Graves' hyperthyroidism and to predict which patients would progress to ophthalmopathy. In total, 135 blood samples were TCR-sequenced: fewer than 50 ophthalmopathy, some 75 hyperthyroidism and roughly 17 hyperthyroidism-to-ophthalmopathy patients. To explore V-J signatures that distinguish ophthalmopathy from hyperthyroidism, a discovery set of more than 90 patients was enrolled, made up of approximately 45 with ophthalmopathy and some 58 with stable hyperthyroidism. An independent validation cohort was composed of around 19 hyperthyroidism patients and around 16 patients who later progressed from hyperthyroidism to ophthalmopathy. In about six hyperthyroidism patients, the T-cell repertoires found in thyroid tissue were compared with those found in blood. Once sampling was done, hyperthyroidism patients were given methimazole at a starting dose of 30 mg daily, while ophthalmopathy patients were given high-dose intravenous methylprednisolone. Points the paper makes about the study in general: Among expanded thyroid clonotypes with frequency above 0.001, most also showed up in blood, which suggests that blood repertoires may reflect the thyroid immune response. In cross-validation, the 13-signature model distinguished ophthalmopathy from stable hyperthyroidism with about 90% sensitivity and 81.08% specificity, while in the test set the corresponding values were 80% and 75%. In validation, the model predicted ophthalmopathy progression with nearly 71% sensitivity and 72.22% specificity; eleven to twelve predicted patients were CT-confirmed with GO in a median of roughly 6.8 months. Sample size was not predetermined statistically, and investigators were not blinded to group allocation.

In regard to this clonotype: This receptor's antigen is unknown. Per-base qualities were not stored, and no clone one base away is much larger.

Patients with hyperthyroidism were aged 18 to 65 years, had been newly diagnosed, and had a disease duration of less than 2 months. Patients with other autoimmune diseases, uncontrolled infections, pregnancy or lactation were excluded from the study. Diagnosis was based on clinical symptoms, serum thyroxine, TRAb, thyroid ultrasound and orbital computed tomography. Trizol reagent was used to extract the total RNA, and its quality was then checked on an Agilent 2100 Bioanalyzer. For repertoire sequencing, the TCR beta CDR3 regions were amplified from RNA transcripts. HTBI primers and the Qiagen OneStep RT-PCR kit were used in a first-round RT-PCR, which was followed by a second-round multiplex PCR, size selection and purification. Sequencing of the libraries was carried out on an Illumina HiSeq2000 in paired-end mode with 100 bp reads. The source study handled its data this way. Reads were processed with SOAPnuke, discarding reads with adapters, uncalled bases, mean Phred below 15, or no exact constant-primer or identifier match. COPE v1.2.5 was used to merge the high-quality paired reads. Clonotypes were defined as unique nucleotide sequences and were aligned to IMGT TRB V, D and J references using MiTCR v1.1. The analysis was limited to V-J combinations with a frequency above 0.0001, which together covered roughly 99% of repertoires. For each V-J combination, a TCR clonal expansion and chaos score was defined as F50 clonal expansion divided by the chaos observed in the TCRdist matrix. Welch's t-statistics and random forest were used to narrow the features down to more than 10 V-J combinations, which were then fed into a naive Bayes classifier. The similarity between thyroid and blood repertoires was quantified using the Morisita-Horn index. TCRdb's own reprocessing of the public reads used fastp at Q25 and MiXCR and kept productive beta chains. A single entry per CDR3 protein holds the most common genes and DNA from its merged rows. The authors' filters were not applied to this entry. In this sample the table shows 900,000 to 1,200,000 distinct CDR3 sequences, about 40% of which occur a single time. In total, the top ten clones hold around 10% of the sample.

Measured from the cysteine to the phenylalanine, the CDR3 is 12 residues long. CDR3 DNA only is kept here, 36 bases in frame from base 1. CDR1 and CDR2, per the germline V gene (reference sequence), are SEHNR and FQNEAQ. V is pruned by 8 bases and J by 8 bases, leaving 8 bases of the junction without a gene match. The sequence is built from TRBV7-9 and TRBJ2-7; TRBD2 aligns with 8 central bases. The sequencing sample was made of peripheral blood or thyroid tissue (not recorded which). This sequence was found in an adult man with Graves' hyperthyroidism. Here the CDR3 is given as CASRLAGSQQYF. The bases are TGTGCCAGCCGATTAGCGGGAAGTCAGCAGTACTTC.